Listed below are T cell receptor beta chains from one sample, sequenced in a study of T-cell memory formation after mild COVID-19. MiXCR, run by TCRdb on the 5' RACE reads, gives a single entry per CDR3 protein. The sample has approximately 210,000 distinct CDR3 sequences, roughly 30% seen once. The sample consisted of PBMCs or a T cell subset sorted from them (not recorded which). The receptors here all came from an adult woman who had mild COVID-19 (a few samples of this study predate the infection). Cell type and time point are not known. Each CDR3 is given with its conserved first and last residue. The D gene is left open where the match is weak. Clone size is stated in some rows and not others, as once, few, many or a class when expanded.

abundance: few
j_gene: TRBJ1-3
v_gene: TRBV20-1
d_gene: NA
CDR3nt: TGCAGTGCTACCTCCCGACAGAGGGGGATTTCTGGAAACACCATATATTTT
CDR3aa: CSATSRQRGISGNTIYF

abundance: NA
j_gene: TRBJ2-2
v_gene: TRBV12-3/TRBV12-4
d_gene: TRBD1
CDR3nt: TGTGCCAGCAGACCCGGACAGGGAGACGCCGGGGAGCTGTTTTTT
CDR3aa: CASRPGQGDAGELFF

abundance: NA
j_gene: TRBJ1-1
v_gene: TRBV27
d_gene: NA
CDR3nt: TGTGCCAGCAGTTTTTTCGGGAACACTGAAGCTTTCTTT
CDR3aa: CASSFFGNTEAFF

abundance: NA
j_gene: TRBJ1-5
v_gene: TRBV4-1
d_gene: NA
CDR3nt: TGCGCCAGCAGCCGCCGGGACACCCGATTGAGCAATCAGCCCCAGCATTTT
CDR3aa: CASSRRDTRLSNQPQHF

abundance: NA
j_gene: TRBJ1-3
v_gene: TRBV9
d_gene: NA
CDR3nt: TGTGCCAGCAGCGTAGATGGGACTCCAAGCTCTGGAAACACCATATATTTT
CDR3aa: CASSVDGTPSSGNTIYF

abundance: NA
j_gene: TRBJ2-7
v_gene: TRBV18
d_gene: TRBD1
CDR3nt: TGTGCCAGCTCGTCTAGAACGGGACAGGGGCGGACCTACGAGCAGTACTTC
CDR3aa: CASSSRTGQGRTYEQYF

abundance: NA
j_gene: TRBJ2-2
v_gene: TRBV5-4
d_gene: NA
CDR3nt: TGTGCCAGCAGCTTGGGATACATTGGGGAGCTGTTTTTT
CDR3aa: CASSLGYIGELFF

abundance: few
j_gene: TRBJ2-3
v_gene: TRBV5-4
d_gene: TRBD1
CDR3nt: TGTGCCAGCAGCTTGGGGGGACAGGGGGCCCGAGATACGCAGTATTTT
CDR3aa: CASSLGGQGARDTQYF

abundance: NA
j_gene: TRBJ1-3
v_gene: TRBV9
d_gene: NA
CDR3nt: TGTGCCAGCAGCGTAGATGGACGTTCTGGAAACACCATATATTTT
CDR3aa: CASSVDGRSGNTIYF

abundance: NA
j_gene: TRBJ2-3
v_gene: TRBV5-6
d_gene: TRBD2
CDR3nt: TGTGCCAGCAGCTTGGAGACTAGCGGGATATCAGATACGCAGTATTTT
CDR3aa: CASSLETSGISDTQYF

abundance: few
j_gene: TRBJ1-5
v_gene: TRBV12-3/TRBV12-4
d_gene: TRBD1
CDR3nt: TGTGCCAGCAGAGGACAGGGGGCTGGGCAGCCCCAGCATTTT
CDR3aa: CASRGQGAGQPQHF

abundance: NA
j_gene: TRBJ2-1
v_gene: TRBV5-5
d_gene: TRBD1
CDR3nt: TGTGCCAGCAGCAACCGGGACAGGGGATACAATGAGCAGTTCTTC
CDR3aa: CASSNRDRGYNEQFF

abundance: NA
j_gene: TRBJ1-1
v_gene: TRBV7-8
d_gene: TRBD1
CDR3nt: TGTGCCAGCACCCTGACAGGGAGTGCTGAAGCTTTCTTT
CDR3aa: CASTLTGSAEAFF

abundance: NA
j_gene: TRBJ2-2
v_gene: TRBV4-2
d_gene: NA
CDR3nt: TGTGCCAGCAGCCAAGATGGTTCCGGGGGACGAAACACCGGGGAGCTGTTTTTT
CDR3aa: CASSQDGSGGRNTGELFF

abundance: NA
j_gene: TRBJ1-1
v_gene: TRBV13
d_gene: NA
CDR3nt: TGTGCCAGCAGTCTGGCCCCCGCGAACACTGAAGCTTTCTTT
CDR3aa: CASSLAPANTEAFF

abundance: few
j_gene: TRBJ1-1
v_gene: TRBV5-1
d_gene: TRBD1
CDR3nt: TGCGCCAGCAGCTTACGACCGGGACAGAGAAGCCTGAACACTGAAGCTTTCTTT
CDR3aa: CASSLRPGQRSLNTEAFF

abundance: few
j_gene: TRBJ2-5
v_gene: TRBV5-1
d_gene: NA
CDR3nt: TGCGCCAGCAGCTCCAGTTCACAAGAGACCCAGTACTTC
CDR3aa: CASSSSSQETQYF

abundance: NA
j_gene: TRBJ2-6
v_gene: TRBV29-1
d_gene: NA
CDR3nt: TGCAGCGTCCACTCTGGGGCCAACGTCCTGACTTTC
CDR3aa: CSVHSGANVLTF

abundance: NA
j_gene: TRBJ1-2
v_gene: TRBV7-9
d_gene: TRBD1
CDR3nt: TGTGCCAGCAGCCGAGGACAGGGTCAAACCTATGGCTACACCTTC
CDR3aa: CASSRGQGQTYGYTF

abundance: NA
j_gene: TRBJ1-1
v_gene: TRBV18
d_gene: NA
CDR3nt: TGTGCCAGCTCACCCCTGGGGGACCCGAACACTGAAGCTTTCTTT
CDR3aa: CASSPLGDPNTEAFF

abundance: NA
j_gene: TRBJ2-3
v_gene: TRBV3-1
d_gene: TRBD2
CDR3nt: TGTGCCAGCAGCCAGAGACTAGCGGGGCATAGCACAGATACGCAGTATTTT
CDR3aa: CASSQRLAGHSTDTQYF

abundance: NA
j_gene: TRBJ2-7
v_gene: TRBV2
d_gene: NA
CDR3nt: TGTGCCAGCAGGGGCGAGACATACGAGCAGTACTTC
CDR3aa: CASRGETYEQYF

abundance: few
j_gene: TRBJ2-3
v_gene: TRBV23-1
d_gene: NA
CDR3nt: TGCGCCAGCAGTCAATCGGGGAGTAATGCAGATACGCAGTATTTT
CDR3aa: CASSQSGSNADTQYF

abundance: NA
j_gene: TRBJ2-2
v_gene: TRBV5-6
d_gene: NA
CDR3nt: TGTGCCAGCAGCTTGTTGGGTGTGGAGCTGTTTTTT
CDR3aa: CASSLLGVELFF

abundance: NA
j_gene: TRBJ2-1
v_gene: TRBV9
d_gene: TRBD2
CDR3nt: TGTGCCAGCAGCGTAGCTAGCGGGGGGATGTACAATGAGCAGTTCTTC
CDR3aa: CASSVASGGMYNEQFF

abundance: NA
j_gene: TRBJ2-7
v_gene: TRBV4-1
d_gene: NA
CDR3nt: TGCGCCAGCAGCCAAGAAAGCCAGGCCGAGCAGTACTTC
CDR3aa: CASSQESQAEQYF

abundance: few
j_gene: TRBJ2-3
v_gene: TRBV4-1
d_gene: NA
CDR3nt: TGCGCCAGCAGCCAAGTCAATGCAGATACGCAGTATTTT
CDR3aa: CASSQVNADTQYF

abundance: NA
j_gene: TRBJ1-5
v_gene: TRBV2
d_gene: NA
CDR3nt: TGTGCCAGCAGTGGGGAGGGCTCTCAGCCCCAGCATTTT
CDR3aa: CASSGEGSQPQHF

abundance: few
j_gene: TRBJ1-1
v_gene: TRBV20-1
d_gene: TRBD1
CDR3nt: TGCAGTCTACGGACAGGGGAAGTCACTGAAGCTTTCTTT
CDR3aa: CSLRTGEVTEAFF

abundance: NA
j_gene: TRBJ2-1
v_gene: TRBV30
d_gene: TRBD2
CDR3nt: TGTGCCTGGAGTCGGGGGACTAGCGAGGGCGATGAGCAGTTCTTC
CDR3aa: CAWSRGTSEGDEQFF

abundance: NA
j_gene: TRBJ2-7
v_gene: TRBV4-2
d_gene: TRBD2
CDR3nt: TGTGCCAGCAGCCAACGACTAGCGGGACCTACGGAGCAGTACTTC
CDR3aa: CASSQRLAGPTEQYF

abundance: few
j_gene: TRBJ1-1
v_gene: TRBV27
d_gene: TRBD1
CDR3nt: TGTGCCAGCAGTTTATATCTTGCCGGGACAGGGTTGGAAACTGAAGCTTTCTTT
CDR3aa: CASSLYLAGTGLETEAFF

abundance: NA
j_gene: TRBJ2-1
v_gene: TRBV29-1
d_gene: TRBD2
CDR3nt: TGCAGCGTTGAACTAGCGGGGTCCAATGAGCAGTTCTTC
CDR3aa: CSVELAGSNEQFF

abundance: NA
j_gene: TRBJ1-1
v_gene: TRBV5-1
d_gene: NA
CDR3nt: TGCGCCAGCAGCAGAGGCCCTGAAGCTTTCTTT
CDR3aa: CASSRGPEAFF

abundance: NA
j_gene: TRBJ1-6
v_gene: TRBV7-2
d_gene: NA
CDR3nt: TGTGCCAGCAGCCTGGAGTACAACAGATATAATTCACCCCTCCACTTT
CDR3aa: CASSLEYNRYNSPLHF

abundance: few
j_gene: TRBJ2-2
v_gene: TRBV25-1
d_gene: TRBD2
CDR3nt: TGTGCCAGCAGTCCCCTAGCGGGAGTGCGGACCGGGGAGCTGTTTTTT
CDR3aa: CASSPLAGVRTGELFF

abundance: few
j_gene: TRBJ2-1
v_gene: TRBV7-9
d_gene: TRBD2
CDR3nt: TGTGCCAGCAGATCCGAGACTAGCGGGCCCTACAATGAGCAGTTCTTC
CDR3aa: CASRSETSGPYNEQFF

abundance: NA
j_gene: TRBJ1-1
v_gene: TRBV12-3/TRBV12-4
d_gene: NA
CDR3nt: TGTGCCAGCAGTTTATCCGGACGAACGGAAGCTTTCTTT
CDR3aa: CASSLSGRTEAFF

abundance: few
j_gene: TRBJ2-1
v_gene: TRBV10-3
d_gene: NA
CDR3nt: TGTGCCATCAGTGAGTCCTGGGACTACAATGAGCAGTTCTTC
CDR3aa: CAISESWDYNEQFF

abundance: NA
j_gene: TRBJ2-2
v_gene: TRBV5-1
d_gene: TRBD1
CDR3nt: TGCGCCAGCCTCTCAACGGGACAGGGAGTAAGCGGGGAGCTGTTTTTT
CDR3aa: CASLSTGQGVSGELFF

abundance: few
j_gene: TRBJ1-5
v_gene: TRBV12-3/TRBV12-4
d_gene: NA
CDR3nt: TGTGCCAGCAGTTTAGCGTCCCCAGGCAATCAGCCCCAGCATTTT
CDR3aa: CASSLASPGNQPQHF

abundance: NA
j_gene: TRBJ2-3
v_gene: TRBV11-3
d_gene: TRBD1
CDR3nt: TGTGCCAGCAGCCTTCGACAGGGATGGAGGACAGATACGCAGTATTTT
CDR3aa: CASSLRQGWRTDTQYF

abundance: NA
j_gene: TRBJ1-6
v_gene: TRBV10-3
d_gene: TRBD1
CDR3nt: TGTGCCATCAGTGAGCCCGGGACAGTGGGCCTCCACTTT
CDR3aa: CAISEPGTVGLHF

abundance: NA
j_gene: TRBJ2-1
v_gene: TRBV12-3/TRBV12-4
d_gene: NA
CDR3nt: TGTGCCAGCAGTTTAAAGGTAGGGCCAGGGTACAATGAGCAGTTCTTC
CDR3aa: CASSLKVGPGYNEQFF

abundance: few
j_gene: TRBJ2-1
v_gene: TRBV12-3/TRBV12-4
d_gene: NA
CDR3nt: TGTGCCAGCAGTTTGCGGCAGGGGATGTACAATGAGCAGTTCTTC
CDR3aa: CASSLRQGMYNEQFF

abundance: few
j_gene: TRBJ1-5
v_gene: TRBV20-1
d_gene: TRBD1
CDR3nt: TGCAGTGCAAGACAGGGAGTGAGCAATCAGCCCCAGCATTTT
CDR3aa: CSARQGVSNQPQHF

abundance: few
j_gene: TRBJ2-7
v_gene: TRBV12-3/TRBV12-4
d_gene: NA
CDR3nt: TGTGCCAGCAGTTTAGGACGAATCTACGAGCAGTACTTC
CDR3aa: CASSLGRIYEQYF

abundance: few
j_gene: TRBJ1-1
v_gene: TRBV5-1
d_gene: NA
CDR3nt: TGCGCCAGCAGCAGATCCAGGGAATCCGGAGCTTTCTTT
CDR3aa: CASSRSRESGAFF

abundance: NA
j_gene: TRBJ2-1
v_gene: TRBV11-1
d_gene: NA
CDR3nt: TGTGCCAGCAGCTTACCGACCGATTACAATGAGCAGTTCTTC
CDR3aa: CASSLPTDYNEQFF

abundance: NA
j_gene: TRBJ2-7
v_gene: TRBV3-1
d_gene: NA
CDR3nt: TGTGCCAGCAGCCGTAAAACGTTAGGGGGTAGCTCCTACGAGCAGTACTTC
CDR3aa: CASSRKTLGGSSYEQYF

abundance: few
j_gene: TRBJ2-1
v_gene: TRBV18
d_gene: TRBD1
CDR3nt: TGTGCCAGCTCGCTTGGGACAGCAAATTTCAATGAGCAGTTCTTC
CDR3aa: CASSLGTANFNEQFF

abundance: NA
j_gene: TRBJ2-7
v_gene: TRBV12-3/TRBV12-4
d_gene: NA
CDR3nt: TGTGCCAGCAGCCCTATCAGTTGGCAGGGGAATTACGAGCAGTACTTC
CDR3aa: CASSPISWQGNYEQYF

abundance: NA
j_gene: TRBJ2-1
v_gene: TRBV12-3/TRBV12-4
d_gene: TRBD2
CDR3nt: TGTGCCAGCAGTTCGGCGGGGGGGGCACATAATGAGCAGTTCTTC
CDR3aa: CASSSAGGAHNEQFF

abundance: NA
j_gene: TRBJ2-1
v_gene: TRBV7-2
d_gene: NA
CDR3nt: TGTGCCAGCAGCCAATGGGACTCTGACAATGAGCAGTTCTTC
CDR3aa: CASSQWDSDNEQFF

abundance: few
j_gene: TRBJ2-1
v_gene: TRBV12-3/TRBV12-4
d_gene: NA
CDR3nt: TGTGCCAGCAGTTTAGGTTATTGGCCCTACAATGAGCAGTTCTTC
CDR3aa: CASSLGYWPYNEQFF

abundance: few
j_gene: TRBJ2-7
v_gene: TRBV28
d_gene: NA
CDR3nt: TGTGCCAGCAGTTTCCGTAGTCCCGCGGTTGCCTACGAGCAGTACTTC
CDR3aa: CASSFRSPAVAYEQYF

abundance: NA
j_gene: TRBJ1-2
v_gene: TRBV20-1
d_gene: NA
CDR3nt: TGCAGTGCTAGGCCTCAGAGGGGGTTTGGGGACTTGACCTTC
CDR3aa: CSARPQRGFGDLTF

abundance: few
j_gene: TRBJ1-4
v_gene: TRBV4-1
d_gene: NA
CDR3nt: TGCGCCAGCAGCCAAGTGAGAAATCGTAATGAAAAACTGTTTTTT
CDR3aa: CASSQVRNRNEKLFF

abundance: NA
j_gene: TRBJ1-1
v_gene: TRBV12-3/TRBV12-4
d_gene: TRBD1
CDR3nt: TGTGCCAGCACCCTAGGACAGGGGATCGACACTGAAGCTTTCTTT
CDR3aa: CASTLGQGIDTEAFF

abundance: NA
j_gene: TRBJ1-1
v_gene: TRBV20-1
d_gene: TRBD1
CDR3nt: TGCAGTGCCCCAGTCCAGGGGGGCACTGAAGCTTTCTTT
CDR3aa: CSAPVQGGTEAFF